The 2 T cell receptor beta chains listed next were all sequenced from one sample in a study of blood T cell repertoires in COVID-19. The table came from immunoSEQ multiplex PCR; TCRdb's copy has only in-frame clones and leaves some out. The data hold over 100,000 clones, with approximately 86% observed a single time. The sample taken for sequencing was peripheral blood. These receptor sequences come from a man aged 35 to 55 with acute or convalescent COVID-19.

This clone was counted between two and nine times. This chain uses TRBV6-5 with TRBJ2-1, with 7 bases matching TRBD2. CDR1 and CDR2 from the germline V gene are MNHEY and SVGAGI. The CDR3 is made up of 13 amino acids. The V and J ends lost 7 bases and 4 bases, in that order; junction bases with no gene match: 4. In DNA form, the CDR3 reads TGTGCCAGCATCCCTAGCGGATACAATGAGCAGTTCTTC. It specifies CASIPSGYNEQFF.

This chain uses TRBV2 with TRBJ2-7; D might be TRBD2 (6 bases). CDR1 and CDR2 from the germline V gene are SNHLY and FYNNEI. Trimming removed 4 bases at V and 3 bases at J, with 13 bases between. This CDR3 is 14 amino acids long. CDR3 DNA: TGTGCCAGCAGTGTGGAGGGTACAATCTACGAGCAGTACTTC. Amino acids: CASSVEGTIYEQYF.